This T cell receptor beta chain was captured by sequencing in a study of breast tumors, draining lymph nodes, adjacent tissues. General study results and limits: Luminal-like breast cancer showed significantly higher tumor–nontumor repertoire similarity than basal-like. Tumor T cell lymph node origin was a supported hypothesis, not proven. Compared with lymph nodes, tumors were less diverse; compared with nontumor tissue, more. The data were judged consistent with most tumor T cells coming from lymph node and expanding in tumor.

Axillary draining lymph nodes of breast cancer patients supplied the node samples. There are many counts of this clonotype. Its specificity is not known. TCRdb analysed the multiplex PCR reads with MiXCR anew, one entry per CDR3 protein. This sample has some 250,000 distinct CDR3 sequences, with 30% to 35% found just once. The CDR3 loop spans 13 amino acids. The V end was cut by 2 bases, the J end by 3 bases, with 5 bases between. Germline V gives CDR1 SNHLY, CDR2 FYNNEI. Sequencing used axillary lymph node tissue. This TCR was recovered from a female donor with breast cancer. Some clones in this sample may be carry-over from other donors' samples. The rearrangement links TRBV2 to TRBJ1-5; D unclear. In nucleotides, the CDR3 is TGTGCCAGCAGTGAACTCTACAATCAGCCCCAGCATTTT. This encodes CASSELYNQPQHF.